This TCR beta chain was sequenced during a study of shared T cell receptors in the human thymus (TCRdb year 2021). In the study overall: The study examined how the human thymus generates shared, self-reactive T-cell receptor alpha chains.

Libraries were constructed by the immunoSEQ multiplex PCR assay. Not all clones reach the TCRdb copy of this immuneACCESS table, which keeps in-frame sequences only. Checked studies attribute under half of the gap to unresolved V genes and leave the rest unexplained. This sample has about 660,000 clones in its table, and 88% of those were observed once. The ten largest clones represent 0.008% to 0.011% of the sample. Comments on this clone: Its antigen is not yet known. No per-base quality is available; no much larger clone lies one base away.

The CDR3 contains 17 residues, cysteine and phenylalanine counted. CDR3 DNA only is kept here, 51 bases in frame from base 1. Compared with germline, V lacks 5 bases and J lacks 2 bases; bases without a gene match: 5. CDR1 and CDR2, looked up from the germline V gene (reference sequence), are PRHDT and FYEKMQ. These data were also reused for a study on human thymus T cells. The second study reports: Immunologically healthy infants undergoing open corrective cardiac surgery for congenital heart defects in Finland were used as donors. The thymus tissue came from surgical resects taken out during corrective cardiac surgery. Usage of V and J gene segments appeared to be biased in both the thymic and the peripheral blood repertoires. The related research reported highly overlapping thymic TCR repertoires among unrelated individuals. The study described the TCR alpha and beta repertoires in under ten infant thymus samples and four matching peripheral blood samples. Donor ages ranging from about 7 to 250 days were recorded, and six or seven male and a couple of female infants were included in the cohort. Thymocytes were mechanically released from the tissue and were stored as pellets of roughly 10-34 million cells at -70 degrees C. A QIAsymphony instrument was used to extract genomic DNA from the frozen cell pellets. The immunoSEQ multiplex PCR assay was used to amplify the TCRB and TCRAD loci from a standardized quantity of quality-controlled genomic DNA. The V(D)J region was spanned by amplicons of a length sufficient to cover the CDR3 and to identify V and J genes. The commercial immunoSEQ service was used to sequence amplicons on an Illumina platform. Primer bias and sequencing errors were corrected as previously described, and TCRAD and TCRB definitions were based on the IMGT database. The repertoires were analysed using immunoSEQ Analyzer 3.0 and VDJTools for basic statistics, V/J segment usage, diversity estimates, rarefaction and pairwise overlap. Diversity was estimated with Chao1, ChaoE, Efron-Thisted, Shannon and inverse Simpson indices, and also on datasets down-sampled to the smallest sample. Repertoire overlap used strict matching of CDR3 nucleotide sequence, V gene and J gene, with Jaccard-based multidimensional scaling clustering. Thymus samples yielded on average approximately 860,000 unique TCRB clonotypes, compared with around 91,000 from blood samples.

This TCR came from a boy under three years old with a congenital heart defect. Donor details come from another sample of the same person, matched by shared clones. The sequencing sample was made of thymocytes. This receptor chain uses TRBV13 and TRBJ2-3; 15 junctional bases match TRBD2. The DNA is as follows: TGTGCCAGCAGCCCGGGACTAGCGGGAGGAACCACAGATACGCAGTATTTT. Its amino acids are CASSPGLAGGTTDTQYF.